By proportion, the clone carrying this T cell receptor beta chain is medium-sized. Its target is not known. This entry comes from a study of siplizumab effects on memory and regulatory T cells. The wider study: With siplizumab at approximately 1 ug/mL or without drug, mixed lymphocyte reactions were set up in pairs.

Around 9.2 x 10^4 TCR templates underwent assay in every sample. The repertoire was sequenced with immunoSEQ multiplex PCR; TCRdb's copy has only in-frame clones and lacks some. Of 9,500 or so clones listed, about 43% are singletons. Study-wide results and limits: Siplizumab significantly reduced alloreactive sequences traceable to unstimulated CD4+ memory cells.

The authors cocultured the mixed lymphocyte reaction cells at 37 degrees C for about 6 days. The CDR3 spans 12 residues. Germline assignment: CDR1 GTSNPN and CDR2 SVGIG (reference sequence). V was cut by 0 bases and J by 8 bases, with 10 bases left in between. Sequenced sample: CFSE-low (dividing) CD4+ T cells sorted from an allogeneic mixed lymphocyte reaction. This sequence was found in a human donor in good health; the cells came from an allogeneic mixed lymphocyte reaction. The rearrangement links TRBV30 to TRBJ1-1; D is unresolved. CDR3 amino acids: CAWSVLRQEAFF. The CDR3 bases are TGTGCCTGGAGTGTTTTGAGACAAGAAGCTTTCTTT.